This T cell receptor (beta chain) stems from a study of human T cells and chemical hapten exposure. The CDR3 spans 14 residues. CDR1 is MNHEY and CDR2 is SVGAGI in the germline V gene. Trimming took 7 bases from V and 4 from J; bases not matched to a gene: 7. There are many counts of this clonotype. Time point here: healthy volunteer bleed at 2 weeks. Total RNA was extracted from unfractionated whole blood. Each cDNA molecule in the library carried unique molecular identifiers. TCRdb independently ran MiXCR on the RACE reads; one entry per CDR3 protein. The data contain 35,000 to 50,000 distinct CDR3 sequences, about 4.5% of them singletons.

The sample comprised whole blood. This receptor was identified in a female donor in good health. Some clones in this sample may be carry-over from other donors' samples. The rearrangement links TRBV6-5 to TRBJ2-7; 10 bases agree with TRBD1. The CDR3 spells CASTKDRGVYEQYF. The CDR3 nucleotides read TGTGCCAGCACCAAGGACAGGGGGGTGTACGAGCAGTACTTC.